This T cell receptor beta chain comes out of a study of T cell responses to AZD1222 COVID-19 vaccine. Clones were sequenced by immunoSEQ multiplex PCR, and TCRdb holds only the in-frame ones, with some missing. The data hold about 88,000 clones, with about 89% observed a single time. V shed 0 bases and J shed 4 bases, with 9 bases lying between them. The CDR3 is made up of 15 amino acids. CDR1 SGHDN and CDR2 FVKESK come from the germline V gene. The sample consisted of peripheral blood, taken on day 0 of AZD1222 vaccination. The chain has TRBV14 and TRBJ1-4; no reliable D call. The TCR sequence derives from an adult in good health. The CDR3 sequence is CASSQETGYNEKLFF. The CDR3 DNA is TGTGCCAGCAGCCAAGAGACGGGATATAATGAAAAACTGTTTTTT. The entire variable domain, with the rest obtained from reference TRBV14 and TRBJ1-4, is as follows: EAGVTQFPSHSVIEKGQTVTLRCDPISGHDNLYWYRRVMGKEIKFLLHFVKESKQDESGMPNNRFLAERTGGTYSTLKVQPAELEDSGVYFCASSQETGYNEKLFFGSGTQLSVL.